The T cell receptor beta chain under discussion was sequenced for a study of CD8+ T cells in alopecia areata. The CDR3 sequence is 12 residues long. Per germline, CDR1 SGHVS and CDR2 FQNEAQ. V was clipped by 4 bases and J by 11 bases, with 12 bases between them. Extraction and reverse transcription of RNA yielded cDNA as the sequencing template. Assay used: immunoSEQ multiplex PCR; TCRdb lists only in-frame clones, some missing. Here the sample spans around 15,000 clones, 45% to 65% being singletons. Punch biopsies of lesional scalp, plus peripheral blood, were taken from alopecia areata patients. The rearrangement links TRBV7-8 to TRBJ2-1, with D possibly TRBD2 on 5 matching bases. Sequencing used skin. The origin of this receptor is a human donor with alopecia areata. The CDR3 DNA reads as TGTGCCAGCAGCTACCCCTCGGGAAAGCAGTTCTTC. It translates to CASSYPSGKQFF.